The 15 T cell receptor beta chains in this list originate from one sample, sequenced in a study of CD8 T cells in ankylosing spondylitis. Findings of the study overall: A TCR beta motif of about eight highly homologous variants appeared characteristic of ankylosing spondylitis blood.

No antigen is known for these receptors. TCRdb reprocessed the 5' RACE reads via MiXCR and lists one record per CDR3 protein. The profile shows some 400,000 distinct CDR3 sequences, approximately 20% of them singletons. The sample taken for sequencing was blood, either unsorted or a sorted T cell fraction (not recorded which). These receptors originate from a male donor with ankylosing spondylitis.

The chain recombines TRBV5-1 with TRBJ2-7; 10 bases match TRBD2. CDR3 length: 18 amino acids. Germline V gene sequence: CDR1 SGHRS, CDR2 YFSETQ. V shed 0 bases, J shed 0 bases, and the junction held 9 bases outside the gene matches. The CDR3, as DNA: TGCGCCAGCAGCTTGGCAGCGGGGGGGGATACCATCTCCTACGAGCAGTACTTC. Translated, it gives CASSLAAGGDTISYEQYF. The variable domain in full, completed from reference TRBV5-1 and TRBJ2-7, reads KAGVTQTPRYLIKTRGQQVTLSCSPISGHRSVSWYQQTPGQGLQFLFEYFSETQRNKGNFPGRFSGRQFSNSRSEMNVSTLELGDSALYLCASSLAAGGDTISYEQYFGPGTRLTVT.

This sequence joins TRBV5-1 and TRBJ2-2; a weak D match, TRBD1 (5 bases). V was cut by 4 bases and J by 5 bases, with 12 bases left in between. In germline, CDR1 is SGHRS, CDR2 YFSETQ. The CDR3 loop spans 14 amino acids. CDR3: CASSLTQGTGELFF. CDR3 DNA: TGCGCCAGCAGCCTCACTCAGGGTACCGGGGAGCTGTTTTTT.

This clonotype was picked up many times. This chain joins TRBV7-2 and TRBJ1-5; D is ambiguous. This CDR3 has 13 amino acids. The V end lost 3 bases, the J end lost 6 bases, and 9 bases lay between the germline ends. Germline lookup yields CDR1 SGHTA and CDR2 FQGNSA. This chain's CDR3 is CASSLDRAQPQHF. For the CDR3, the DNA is TGTGCCAGCAGCTTGGATAGGGCTCAGCCCCAGCATTTT. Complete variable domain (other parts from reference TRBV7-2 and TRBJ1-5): GAGVSQSPSNKVTEKGKDVELRCDPISGHTALYWYRQSLGQGLEFLIYFQGNSAPDKSGLPSDRFSAERTGGSVSTLTIQRTQQEDSAVYLCASSLDRAQPQHFGDGTRLSIL.

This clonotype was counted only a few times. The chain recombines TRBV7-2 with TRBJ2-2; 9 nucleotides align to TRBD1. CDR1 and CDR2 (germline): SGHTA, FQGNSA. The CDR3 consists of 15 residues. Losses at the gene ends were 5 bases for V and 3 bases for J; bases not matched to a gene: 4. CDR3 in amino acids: CASSPRQGDTGELFF. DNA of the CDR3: TGTGCCAGCAGCCCCCGACAGGGGGACACCGGGGAGCTGTTTTTT.

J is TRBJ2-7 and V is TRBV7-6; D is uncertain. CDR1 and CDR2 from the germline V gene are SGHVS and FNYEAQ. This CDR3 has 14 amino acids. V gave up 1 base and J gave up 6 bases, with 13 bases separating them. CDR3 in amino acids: CASSLGSEQAEQYF. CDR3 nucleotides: TGTGCCAGCAGCTTAGGTTCTGAGCAGGCCGAGCAGTACTTC.

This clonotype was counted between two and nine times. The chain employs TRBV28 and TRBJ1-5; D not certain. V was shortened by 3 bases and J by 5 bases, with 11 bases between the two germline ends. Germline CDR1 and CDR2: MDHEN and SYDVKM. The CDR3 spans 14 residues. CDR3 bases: TGTGCCAGCAGTTTGTTGGAAACTTATCAGCCCCAGCATTTT. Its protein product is CASSLLETYQPQHF.

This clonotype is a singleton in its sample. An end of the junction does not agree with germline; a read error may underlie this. CDR3 bases: TGTGCCAGCATCTTACGCCGGGTTACAAAAGCCTTCTTT. It translates to CASILRRVTKAFF. The chain recombines TRBV7-2 with TRBJ1-1; D is ambiguous. The V gene's germline CDR1 is SGHTA and CDR2 FQGNSA. The CDR3 has 13 amino acids.

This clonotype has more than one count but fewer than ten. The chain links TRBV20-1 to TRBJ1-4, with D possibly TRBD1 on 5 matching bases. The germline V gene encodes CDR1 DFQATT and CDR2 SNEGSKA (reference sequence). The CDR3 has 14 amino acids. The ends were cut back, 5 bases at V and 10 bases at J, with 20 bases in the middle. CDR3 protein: CSAQGGLGVSKLFF. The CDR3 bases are TGCAGTGCTCAAGGCGGGTTAGGGGTATCAAAACTGTTTTTT.

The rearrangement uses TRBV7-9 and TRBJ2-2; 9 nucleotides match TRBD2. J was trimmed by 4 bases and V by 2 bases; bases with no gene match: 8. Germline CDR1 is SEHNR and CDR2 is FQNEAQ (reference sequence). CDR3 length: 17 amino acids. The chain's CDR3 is CASSLRASGIGTGELFF. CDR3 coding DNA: TGTGCCAGCAGCTTACGGGCTAGCGGGATCGGCACCGGGGAGCTGTTTTTT.

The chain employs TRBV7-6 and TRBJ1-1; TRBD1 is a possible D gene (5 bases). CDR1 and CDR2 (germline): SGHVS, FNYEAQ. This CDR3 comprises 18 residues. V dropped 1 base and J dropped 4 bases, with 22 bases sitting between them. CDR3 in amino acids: CASSLVHPGGVSVTEAFF. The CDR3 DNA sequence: TGTGCCAGCAGCTTAGTGCACCCTGGAGGGGTTTCGGTCACTGAAGCTTTCTTT.

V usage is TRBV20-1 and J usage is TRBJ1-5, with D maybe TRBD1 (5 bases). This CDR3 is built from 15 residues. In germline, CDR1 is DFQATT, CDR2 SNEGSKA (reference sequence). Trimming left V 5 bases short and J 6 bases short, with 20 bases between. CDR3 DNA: TGCAGTGCTGGGGGAAGGGCAGGGAGTCCTCAGCCCCAGCATTTT. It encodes CSAGGRAGSPQPQHF.

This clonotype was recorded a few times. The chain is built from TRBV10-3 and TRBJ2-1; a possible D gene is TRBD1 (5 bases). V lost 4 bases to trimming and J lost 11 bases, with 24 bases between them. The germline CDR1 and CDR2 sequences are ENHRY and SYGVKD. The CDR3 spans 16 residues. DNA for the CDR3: TGTGCCATCAGTGGGGGCTTATTGGACCGGAGCCAGAAGCAGTTCTTC. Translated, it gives CAISGGLLDRSQKQFF.

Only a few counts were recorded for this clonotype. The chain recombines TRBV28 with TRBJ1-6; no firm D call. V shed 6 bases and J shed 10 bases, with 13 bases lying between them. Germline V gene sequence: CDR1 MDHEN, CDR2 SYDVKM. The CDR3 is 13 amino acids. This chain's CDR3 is CASRSRMGSPLHF. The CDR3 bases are TGTGCCAGCAGGTCAAGGATGGGGTCACCCCTCCACTTT.

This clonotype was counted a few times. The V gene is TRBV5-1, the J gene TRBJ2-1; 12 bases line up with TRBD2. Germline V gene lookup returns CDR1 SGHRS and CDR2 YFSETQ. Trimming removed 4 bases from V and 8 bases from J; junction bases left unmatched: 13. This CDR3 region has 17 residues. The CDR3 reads CASSAGPTSGSGDEQFF. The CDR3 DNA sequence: TGCGCCAGCAGCGCAGGGCCGACTAGCGGGAGTGGGGATGAGCAGTTCTTC.

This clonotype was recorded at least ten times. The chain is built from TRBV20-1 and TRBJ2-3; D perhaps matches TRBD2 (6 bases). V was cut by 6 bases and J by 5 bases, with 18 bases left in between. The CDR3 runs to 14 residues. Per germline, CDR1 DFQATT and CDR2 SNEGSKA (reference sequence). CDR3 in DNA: TGCAGTGCCCCGCCCCTTTTGGGGGGAGATACGCAGTATTTT. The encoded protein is CSAPPLLGGDTQYF.